The table lists the clone carrying this TCR beta chain with a count of one. Germline V gives CDR1 DFQATT, CDR2 SNEGSKA (reference sequence). The junction had 10 bases not matched to a gene; V was cut back by 3 bases and J by 8 bases. The CDR3 has 15 amino acids. RNA, at about 0.5 to 1 ug, was reverse transcribed with random hexamers. Multiplex PCR with immunoSEQ amplified the TCR beta CDR3 across 54 Vbeta and 13 Jbeta. TCRdb ran MiXCR on the immunoSEQ multiplex PCR reads and lists one entry per CDR3 protein. The sample contains 150,000 to 200,000 distinct CDR3 sequences, just under 95% of which appear only once. This sample was taken from a study of CD8 T cells in Susac syndrome. Peripheral blood CD8+ and CD4+ T cells were profiled by TCR beta sequencing. The individuals used as controls were healthy donors who had been matched for both age and sex. Negative isolation was used for CD8+ and CD4+ T cells, and FACS enrichment was applied to TEMRA cells.

This sequence was found in a human donor in good health. Source material: CD4+ T cells from PBMCs. The chain employs TRBV20-1 and TRBJ2-1; TRBD2 agrees at 10 bases. The CDR3 coding sequence is TGCAGTGCTAGTGGGTCTAGCGGGGGCAGGGATGAGCAGTTCTTC. It specifies CSASGSSGGRDEQFF.